The 10 T cell receptor beta chains below all came from one sample that was sequenced in a study of T cells in Graves' hyperthyroidism and ophthalmopathy. TCR beta CDR3 regions were amplified from RNA. In the first-round RT-PCR of the TCR CDR3, the HTBI primer set was used. TCRdb analysed the multiplex PCR reads with MiXCR anew, one entry per CDR3 protein. The sample yields around 800,000 distinct CDR3 sequences, approximately 40% seen once. The sample taken for sequencing was blood. Every receptor here comes from a man younger than 30 with Graves' hyperthyroidism.

The chain recombines TRBV10-3 with TRBJ1-5, with unresolved D. The CDR3 is 15 residues long. Germline assignment: CDR1 ENHRY and CDR2 SYGVKD. V lost 2 bases and J lost 2, with 10 bases in between. As DNA, the CDR3 is TGTGCCATCAGTGAGAGATCGGGCGGCAATCAGCCCCAGCATTTT. This codes for CAISERSGGNQPQHF.

The genes are TRBV6-5 and TRBJ2-7, with a tentative D call TRBD1 (6 bases). Looked up from germline, CDR1 is MNHEY and CDR2 is SVGAGI. V lost 7 bases and J lost 3, with 13 bases in between. The CDR3 is 13 residues long. The CDR3 DNA sequence: TGTGCCAGCACTCACAGGGATGACTACGAGCAGTACTTC. This sequence encodes CASTHRDDYEQYF.

This clonotype came up a few times. The chain has TRBV7-9 and TRBJ1-4; TRBD1 matches 10 bases. CDR3 size: 15 residues. Germline CDR1 reads SEHNR; CDR2 reads FQNEAQ (reference sequence). The V segment lost 4 bases and the J segment 5 bases; nucleotides outside the gene matches: 4. The CDR3 DNA reads as TGTGCCAGCAGCTACGGGGACAGGGGCAATGAAAAACTGTTTTTT. Protein product: CASSYGDRGNEKLFF.

This clonotype occurred a few times. The chain has TRBV6-5 and TRBJ1-1; tentative D call: TRBD1 (5 bases). The CDR3 has 13 residues. The V and J ends lost 4 bases and 4 bases respectively, with 10 bases between them. Germline V lookup: CDR1 MNHEY, CDR2 SVGAGI. CDR3 DNA sequence: TGTGCCAGCAGTTCAGACAGTATCACTGAAGCTTTCTTT. This gives the protein CASSSDSITEAFF.

This clonotype was counted ten times or more. The gene calls are TRBV29-1 and TRBJ2-2, with 9 nucleotides matching TRBD2. V lost 4 bases and J lost 6; bases outside the gene matches: 6. CDR1 SQVTM and CDR2 ANQGSEA come from the germline V gene. This CDR3 is built from 14 residues. For the CDR3, the DNA is TGCAGCGTTGTGAGGGTAGCGGGAGCCGGGGAGCTGTTTTTT. It codes for CSVVRVAGAGELFF.

This clonotype was picked up many times. The rearrangement uses TRBV29-1 and TRBJ2-7, with 8 bases matching TRBD2. J gave up 6 bases and V 6 bases, and 7 bases lay outside the gene matches. The CDR3 is made up of 12 amino acids. Germline loops: CDR1 SQVTM, CDR2 ANQGSEA. The CDR3 DNA follows: TGCAGCGTGGTTCGGGGGGGTTCCGAGCAGTACTTC. It encodes CSVVRGGSEQYF.

This clonotype was seen repeatedly, ten times or more. V and J are TRBV14 and TRBJ2-2; D gene unclear. Germline V gene lookup returns CDR1 SGHDN and CDR2 FVKESK. The CDR3 runs 14 residues. V lost 0 bases and J lost 7, with 9 bases in between. The CDR3 DNA reads as TGTGCCAGCAGCCAAGATTACCAAGTCGGGGAGCTGTTTTTT. It translates to CASSQDYQVGELFF. The full variable domain, rest sourced from reference TRBV14 and TRBJ2-2, is EAGVTQFPSHSVIEKGQTVTLRCDPISGHDNLYWYRRVMGKEIKFLLHFVKESKQDESGMPNNRFLAERTGGTYSTLKVQPAELEDSGVYFCASSQDYQVGELFFGEGSRLTVL.

The chain is built from TRBV12-3 or TRBV12-4 and TRBJ2-7; D gene unclear. V was cut by 5 bases and J by 8 bases, with 10 bases left in between. The CDR3 covers 11 residues. The CDR3 loop reads CASSASSKQYF. CDR3 DNA sequence: TGTGCCAGCAGTGCCTCATCGAAGCAGTACTTC.

This clonotype was seen ten or more times. This chain joins TRBV10-3 and TRBJ2-5, with D perhaps assigned TRBD1 or TRBD2 (5 bases each). Germline lookup yields CDR1 ENHRY and CDR2 SYGVKD. CDR3 size: 11 residues. V was clipped by 10 bases and J by 1 base, with 7 bases between them. DNA of the CDR3: TGTGCCACGGGACGCCAAGAGACCCAGTACTTC. The encoded protein is CATGRQETQYF.

This clonotype was observed a few times. The chain is built from TRBV7-2 and TRBJ1-1; 8 positions agree with TRBD1. Germline CDR1 and CDR2: SGHTA and FQGNSA. V lost 6 bases and J lost 1; bases outside the gene matches: 13. The CDR3 sequence is 17 residues long. The CDR3 protein is CASSEASRQGPNTEAFF. CDR3 nucleotides: TGTGCCAGCAGTGAAGCCTCCCGACAGGGGCCGAACACTGAAGCTTTCTTT.